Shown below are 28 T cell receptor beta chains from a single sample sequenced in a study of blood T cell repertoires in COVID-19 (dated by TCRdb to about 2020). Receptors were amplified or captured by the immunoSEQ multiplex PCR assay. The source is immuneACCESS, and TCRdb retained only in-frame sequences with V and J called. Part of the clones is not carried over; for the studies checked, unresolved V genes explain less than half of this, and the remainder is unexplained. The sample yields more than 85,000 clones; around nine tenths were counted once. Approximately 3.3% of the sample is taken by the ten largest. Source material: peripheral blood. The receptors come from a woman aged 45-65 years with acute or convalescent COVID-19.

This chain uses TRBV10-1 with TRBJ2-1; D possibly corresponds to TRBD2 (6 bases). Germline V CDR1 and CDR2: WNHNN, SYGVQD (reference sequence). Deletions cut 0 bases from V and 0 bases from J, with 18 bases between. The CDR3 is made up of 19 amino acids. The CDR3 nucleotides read TGCGCCAGCAGTGAGTCGCGGCTAGCGCGACGCAGCTCCTACAATGAGCAGTTCTTC. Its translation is CASSESRLARRSSYNEQFF.

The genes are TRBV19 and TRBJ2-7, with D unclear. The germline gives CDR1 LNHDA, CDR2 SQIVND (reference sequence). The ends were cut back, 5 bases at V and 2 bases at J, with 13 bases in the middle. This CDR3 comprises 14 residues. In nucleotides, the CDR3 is TGTGCCAGTAGTGTCAACACCAAAGCCTACGAGCAGTACTTC. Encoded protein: CASSVNTKAYEQYF.

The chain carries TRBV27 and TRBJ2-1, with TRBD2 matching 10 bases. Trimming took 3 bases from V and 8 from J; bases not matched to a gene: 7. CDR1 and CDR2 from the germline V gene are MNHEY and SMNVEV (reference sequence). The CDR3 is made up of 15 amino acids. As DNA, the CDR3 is TGTGCCAGCAGTTTCGAGCGGGGGGGCTTGCATGAGCAGTTCTTC. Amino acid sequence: CASSFERGGLHEQFF.

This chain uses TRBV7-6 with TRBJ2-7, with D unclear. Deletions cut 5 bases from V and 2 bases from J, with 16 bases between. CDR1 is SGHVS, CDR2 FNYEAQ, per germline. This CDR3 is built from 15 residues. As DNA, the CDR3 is TGTGCCAGCAGCCCCCTTGGCGGAGCCCCCTACGAGCAGTACTTC. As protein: CASSPLGGAPYEQYF.

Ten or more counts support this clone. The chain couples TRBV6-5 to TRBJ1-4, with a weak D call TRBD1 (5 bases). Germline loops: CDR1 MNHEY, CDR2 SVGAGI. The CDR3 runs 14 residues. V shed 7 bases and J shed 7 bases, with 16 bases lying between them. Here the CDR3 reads CASKLRADGEKLFF. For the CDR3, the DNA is TGTGCCAGCAAGCTCAGGGCTGACGGTGAAAAACTGTTTTTT.

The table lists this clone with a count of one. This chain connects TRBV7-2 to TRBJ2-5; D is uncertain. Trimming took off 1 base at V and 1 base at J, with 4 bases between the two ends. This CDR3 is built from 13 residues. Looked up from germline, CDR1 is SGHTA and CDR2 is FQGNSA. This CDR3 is CASSLVSQETQYF. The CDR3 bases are TGTGCCAGCAGCTTAGTCAGCCAAGAGACCCAGTACTTC.

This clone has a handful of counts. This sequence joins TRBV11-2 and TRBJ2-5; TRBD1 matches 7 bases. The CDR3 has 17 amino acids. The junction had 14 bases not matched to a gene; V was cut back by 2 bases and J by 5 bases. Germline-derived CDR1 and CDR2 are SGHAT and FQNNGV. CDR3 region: CASSLNLEQGLGETQYF. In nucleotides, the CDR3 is TGTGCCAGCAGCTTAAACCTGGAACAGGGGTTGGGGGAGACCCAGTACTTC.

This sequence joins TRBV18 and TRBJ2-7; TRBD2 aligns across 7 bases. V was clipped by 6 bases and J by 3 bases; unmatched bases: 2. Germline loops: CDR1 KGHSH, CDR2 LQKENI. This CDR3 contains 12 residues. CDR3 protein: CASSGTNYEQYF. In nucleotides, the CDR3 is TGTGCCAGCTCTGGGACTAACTACGAGCAGTACTTC.

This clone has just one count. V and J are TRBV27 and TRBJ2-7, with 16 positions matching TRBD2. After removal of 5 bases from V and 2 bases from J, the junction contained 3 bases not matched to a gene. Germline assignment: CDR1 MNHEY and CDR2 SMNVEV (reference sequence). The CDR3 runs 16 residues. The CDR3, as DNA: TGTGCCAGCAGTCCCGGGACTAGCGGGAGGGCCTACGAGCAGTACTTC. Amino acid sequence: CASSPGTSGRAYEQYF.

The CDR3 sequence: CASSLVEEVPYEQYF. The CDR3 nucleotides read TGTGCCAGCAGCTTGGTGGAGGAGGTCCCCTACGAGCAGTACTTC. The genes are TRBV5-5 and TRBJ2-7; tentatively, D is TRBD2 (5 bases). This CDR3 is 15 amino acids long. V was shortened by 0 bases and J by 2 bases, with 12 bases between the two germline ends. Germline V gene sequence: CDR1 SGHKS, CDR2 YYEKEE (reference sequence). Full variable domain (missing parts from reference TRBV5-5 and TRBJ2-7): DAGVTQSPTHLIKTRGQQVTLRCSPISGHKSVSWYQQVLGQGPQFIFQYYEKEERGRGNFPDRFSARQFPNYSSELNVNALLLGDSALYLCASSLVEEVPYEQYFGPGTRLTVT.

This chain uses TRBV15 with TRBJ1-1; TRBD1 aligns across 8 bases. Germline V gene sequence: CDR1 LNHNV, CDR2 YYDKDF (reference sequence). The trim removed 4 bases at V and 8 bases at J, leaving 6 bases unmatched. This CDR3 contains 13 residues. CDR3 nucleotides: TGTGCCACCAGCAAAAGGGGACAGGAAGAAGCTTTCTTT. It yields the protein CATSKRGQEEAFF.

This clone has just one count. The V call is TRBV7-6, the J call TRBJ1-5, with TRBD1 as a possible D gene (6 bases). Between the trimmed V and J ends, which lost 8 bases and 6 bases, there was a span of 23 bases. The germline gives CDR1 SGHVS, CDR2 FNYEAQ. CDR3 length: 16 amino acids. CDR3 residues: CASALGTGRVGQPQHF. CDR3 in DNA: TGTGCCAGCGCCTTAGGTACAGGGCGCGTCGGTCAGCCCCAGCATTTT.

CDR3 residues: CASSLTRGVEETQYF. CDR3 DNA: TGTGCCAGCAGCTTAACCAGGGGGGTAGAAGAGACCCAGTACTTC. V usage is TRBV7-9 and J usage is TRBJ2-5, with D possibly TRBD1 on 7 matching bases. Trimming shortened V by 2 bases and J by 3 bases, and 13 bases separated the two germline ends. This CDR3 region has 15 residues. Germline lookup yields CDR1 SEHNR and CDR2 FQNEAQ (reference sequence).

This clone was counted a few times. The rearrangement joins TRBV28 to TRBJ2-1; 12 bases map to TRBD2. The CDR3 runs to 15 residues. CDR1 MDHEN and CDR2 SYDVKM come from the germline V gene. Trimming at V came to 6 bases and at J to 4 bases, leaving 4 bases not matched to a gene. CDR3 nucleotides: TGTGCCAGCAGCCGCACTAGCGGGAGGTACAATGAGCAGTTCTTC. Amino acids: CASSRTSGRYNEQFF.

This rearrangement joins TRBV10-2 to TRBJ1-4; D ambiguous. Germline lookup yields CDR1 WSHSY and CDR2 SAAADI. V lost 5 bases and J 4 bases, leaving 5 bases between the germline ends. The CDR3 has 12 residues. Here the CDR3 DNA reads TGCGCCAGCAGTATCCGTAATGAAAAACTGTTTTTT. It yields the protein CASSIRNEKLFF.

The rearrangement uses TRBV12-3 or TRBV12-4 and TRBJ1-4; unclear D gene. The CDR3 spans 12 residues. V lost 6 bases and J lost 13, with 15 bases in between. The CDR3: CASSSHIPPLFF. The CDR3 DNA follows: TGTGCCAGCAGCTCCCACATCCCCCCACTGTTTTTT.

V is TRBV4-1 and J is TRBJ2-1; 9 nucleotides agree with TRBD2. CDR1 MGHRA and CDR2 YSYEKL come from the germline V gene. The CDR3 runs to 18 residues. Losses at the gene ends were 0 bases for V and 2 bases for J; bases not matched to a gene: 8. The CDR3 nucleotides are TGCGCCAGCAGCCAAGATCCGGCTAGCGGGACCGCCTACAATGAGCAGTTCTTC. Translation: CASSQDPASGTAYNEQFF.

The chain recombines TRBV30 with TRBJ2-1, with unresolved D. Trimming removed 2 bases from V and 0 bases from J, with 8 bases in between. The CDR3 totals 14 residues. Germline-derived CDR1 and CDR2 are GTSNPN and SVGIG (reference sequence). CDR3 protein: CAWSIRSSYNEQFF. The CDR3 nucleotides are TGTGCCTGGAGTATCCGGAGCTCCTACAATGAGCAGTTCTTC.

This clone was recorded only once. The DNA of the CDR3 is TGTGCCAGCTCTCGGGACTCCGCAGATACGCAGTATTTT. This translates into CASSRDSADTQYF. The gene calls are TRBV18 and TRBJ2-3, with D possibly matching TRBD2 (6 bases). The germline V and J ends were trimmed by 6 bases and 4 bases, with 11 bases remaining between them. From germline, CDR1 is KGHSH and CDR2 LQKENI. The CDR3 is 13 amino acids.

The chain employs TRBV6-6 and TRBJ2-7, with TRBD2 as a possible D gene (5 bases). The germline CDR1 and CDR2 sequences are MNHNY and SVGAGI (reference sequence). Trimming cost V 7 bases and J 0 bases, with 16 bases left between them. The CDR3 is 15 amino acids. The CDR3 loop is CASTLGSVSSYEQYF. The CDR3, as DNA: TGTGCCAGCACCTTGGGGAGCGTCAGCTCCTACGAGCAGTACTTC.

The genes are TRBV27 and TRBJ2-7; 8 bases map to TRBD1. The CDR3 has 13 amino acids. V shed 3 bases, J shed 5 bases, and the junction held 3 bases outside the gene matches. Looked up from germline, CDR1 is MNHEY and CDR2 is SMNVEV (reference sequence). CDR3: CASSFDRGDEQYF. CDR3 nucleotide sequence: TGTGCCAGCAGTTTCGACAGGGGAGACGAGCAGTACTTC.

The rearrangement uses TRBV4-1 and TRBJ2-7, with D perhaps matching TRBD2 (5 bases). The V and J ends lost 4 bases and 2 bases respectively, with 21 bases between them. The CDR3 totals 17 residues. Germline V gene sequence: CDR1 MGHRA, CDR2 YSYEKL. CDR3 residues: CASSRRTESEGPYEQYF. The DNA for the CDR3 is TGCGCCAGCAGCCGACGGACGGAGTCCGAGGGCCCCTACGAGCAGTACTTC.

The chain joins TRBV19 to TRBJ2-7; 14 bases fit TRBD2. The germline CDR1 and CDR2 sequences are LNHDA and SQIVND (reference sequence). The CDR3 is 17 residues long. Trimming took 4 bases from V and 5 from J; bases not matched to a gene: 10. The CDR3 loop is CASSTTQRLAGGDEQYF. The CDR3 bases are TGTGCCAGTAGTACTACCCAGAGACTAGCGGGAGGGGACGAGCAGTACTTC.

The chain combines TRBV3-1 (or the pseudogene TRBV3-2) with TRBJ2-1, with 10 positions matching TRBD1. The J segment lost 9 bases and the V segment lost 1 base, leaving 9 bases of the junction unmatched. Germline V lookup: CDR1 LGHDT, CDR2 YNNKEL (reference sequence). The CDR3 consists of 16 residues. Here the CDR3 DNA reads TGTGCCAGCAGCCAAGCTAGACAGGGGGCGCCAAGTGAGCAGTTCTTC. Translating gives CASSQARQGAPSEQFF.

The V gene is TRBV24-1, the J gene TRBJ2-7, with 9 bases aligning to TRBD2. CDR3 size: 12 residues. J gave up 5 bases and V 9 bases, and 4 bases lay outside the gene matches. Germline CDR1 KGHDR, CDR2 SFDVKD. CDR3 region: CATGTSYHEQYF. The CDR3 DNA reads TGTGCCACCGGGACTAGCTACCACGAGCAGTACTTC.

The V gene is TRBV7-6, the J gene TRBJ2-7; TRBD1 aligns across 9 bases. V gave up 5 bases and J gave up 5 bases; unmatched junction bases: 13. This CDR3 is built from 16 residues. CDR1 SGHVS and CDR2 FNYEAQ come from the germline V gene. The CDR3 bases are TGTGCCAGCAGCGCTCAGGGACAGGGCGGAGGGAACGAGCAGTACTTC. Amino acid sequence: CASSAQGQGGGNEQYF.

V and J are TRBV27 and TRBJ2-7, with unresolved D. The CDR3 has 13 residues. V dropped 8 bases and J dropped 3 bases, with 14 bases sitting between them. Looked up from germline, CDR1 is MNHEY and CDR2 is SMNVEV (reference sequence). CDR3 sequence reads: CASPSSEFYEQYF. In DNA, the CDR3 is TGTGCCAGCCCCTCCTCGGAGTTCTACGAGCAGTACTTC.

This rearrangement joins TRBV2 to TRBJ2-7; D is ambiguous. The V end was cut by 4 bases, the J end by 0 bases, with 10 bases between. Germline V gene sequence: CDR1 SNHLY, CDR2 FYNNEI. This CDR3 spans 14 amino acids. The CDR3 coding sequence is TGTGCCAGCAGTGGGAGATTGGTCTCCTACGAGCAGTACTTC. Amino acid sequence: CASSGRLVSYEQYF.